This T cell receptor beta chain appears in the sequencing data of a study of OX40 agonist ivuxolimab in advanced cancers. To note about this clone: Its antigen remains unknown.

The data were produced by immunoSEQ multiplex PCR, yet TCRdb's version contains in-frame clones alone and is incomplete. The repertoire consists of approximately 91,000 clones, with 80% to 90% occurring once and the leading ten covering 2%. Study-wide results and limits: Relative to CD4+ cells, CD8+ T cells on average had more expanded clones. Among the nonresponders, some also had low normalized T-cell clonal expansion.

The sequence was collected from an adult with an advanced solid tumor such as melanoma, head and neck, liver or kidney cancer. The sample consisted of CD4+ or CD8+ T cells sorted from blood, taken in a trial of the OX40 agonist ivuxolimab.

The CDR3, as DNA: TGTGCCAGCAGCTTAGGACGATACAATGAGCAGTTCTTC. Translated: CASSLGRYNEQFF. This rearrangement joins TRBV7-2 to TRBJ2-1; no clear D gene. The CDR3 has 13 residues. The V gene's germline CDR1 is SGHTA and CDR2 FQGNSA. V was pared by 1 base and J by 4 bases, with 5 bases between.